The 17 T cell receptor beta chains listed next were all sequenced from one sample in a study of CD8 T cells in Susac syndrome. The RNA input was roughly 0.45 to 1 ug, and it was reverse transcribed with random hexamers. TCRdb reanalysed the immunoSEQ multiplex PCR reads using MiXCR and keeps one entry per CDR3 protein. The profile covers about 200,000 distinct CDR3 sequences, with roughly 92% appearing a single time and around 0.096% taken by the ten largest. Sequences were obtained from CD4+ T cells from PBMCs. These receptors were obtained from a human donor in good health.

The gene calls are TRBV19 and TRBJ2-5; the match to TRBD1 covers 7 bases. The CDR3 contains 15 residues. The germline V gene has CDR1 LNHDA and CDR2 SQIVND (reference sequence). V dropped 3 bases and J dropped 5; count of bases not matched to a gene: 9. The CDR3 sequence is CASSIDRVSGETQYF. The CDR3 DNA reads as TGTGCCAGTAGTATTGACAGGGTCTCAGGGGAGACCCAGTACTTC.

The chain is built from TRBV23-1 and TRBJ2-7; the match to TRBD2 covers 7 bases. TRBV23-1 counts as an open reading frame of uncertain function. The trim removed 6 bases at V and 3 bases at J, leaving 8 bases unmatched. The CDR3 is 14 residues long. This CDR3 reads CASRGPGLFYEQYV. Written as DNA, the CDR3 is TGCGCCAGCAGAGGACCGGGACTATTCTACGAGCAGTACGTC.

V usage is TRBV19 and J usage is TRBJ2-1; TRBD1 or TRBD2 may be the D gene (5 bases each). Germline CDR1 is LNHDA and CDR2 is SQIVND (reference sequence). The CDR3 is made up of 15 amino acids. V lost 1 base and J 2 bases, leaving 9 bases between the germline ends. The CDR3 DNA follows: TGTGCCAGTAGTATAGCTGGGGGAGCCTACAATGAGCAGTTCTTC. Amino acid sequence: CASSIAGGAYNEQFF.

The chain links TRBV7-9 to TRBJ1-5, with D unresolved. Trimming pared 5 bases from V and 4 bases from J, leaving 12 bases between. This CDR3 is built from 14 residues. CDR1 and CDR2 from the germline V gene are SEHNR and FQNEAQ (reference sequence). CDR3 sequence (DNA): TGTGCCAGCAGCACCTCGGGGAATAATCAGCCCCAGCATTTT. This translates into CASSTSGNNQPQHF.

This chain uses TRBV6-5 with TRBJ1-2, with D unresolved. CDR1 and CDR2 from the germline V gene are MNHEY and SVGAGI. The CDR3 loop spans 11 amino acids. Trimming removed 8 bases at V and 0 bases at J, with 4 bases between. CDR3 DNA sequence: TGTGCCAGCGCCACTAACTATGGCTACACCTTC. Protein: CASATNYGYTF.

This chain links TRBV7-2 with TRBJ1-2; 8 bases are shared with TRBD1. The CDR3 is 13 amino acids. Trimming cost V 6 bases and J 4 bases; bases outside gene matches: 4. Per germline, CDR1 SGHTA and CDR2 FQGNSA. The CDR3 region has the DNA TGTGCCAGCAGGACAGGGGCCACCTATGGCTACACCTTC. It codes for CASRTGATYGYTF.

The chain combines TRBV30 with TRBJ2-7, with no clear D. Per the germline V gene, CDR1 is GTSNPN and CDR2 is SVGIG (reference sequence). This CDR3 spans 11 amino acids. Trimming removed 0 bases from V and 7 bases from J, with 7 bases in between. CDR3 sequence: CAWSVLAEQYF. CDR3 nucleotides: TGTGCCTGGAGTGTACTCGCGGAGCAGTACTTC.

The chain carries TRBV19 and TRBJ1-2; no clear D. Trimming pared 6 bases from V and 1 base from J, leaving 15 bases between. The CDR3 is 15 amino acids. CDR1 and CDR2 from the germline V gene are LNHDA and SQIVND (reference sequence). CDR3 nucleotides: TGTGCCAGTAGAGTGGGTGACTCCCTTAACTATGGCTACACCTTC. This translates into CASRVGDSLNYGYTF. The full variable domain, with the rest looked up from reference TRBV19 and TRBJ1-2, is DGGITQSPKYLFRKEGQNVTLSCEQNLNHDAMYWYRQDPGQGLRLIYYSQIVNDFQKGDIAEGYSVSREKKESFPLTVTSAQKNPTAFYLCASRVGDSLNYGYTFGSGTRLTVV.

The V gene is TRBV28, the J gene TRBJ2-7; 9 nucleotides agree with TRBD2. With 3 bases clipped from V and 2 bases from J, the junction kept 8 bases outside the gene matches. CDR1 and CDR2 from the germline V gene are MDHEN and SYDVKM. The CDR3 sequence is 16 residues long. The CDR3 sequence is CASSLMDLAGAYEQYF. CDR3 nucleotide sequence: TGTGCCAGCAGTTTGATGGACTTAGCGGGGGCCTACGAGCAGTACTTC.

The gene calls are TRBV12-3 or TRBV12-4 and TRBJ2-7; D might be TRBD1 (5 bases). This CDR3 is built from 12 residues. V lost 0 bases, J lost 5 bases, and 5 bases lay in between. In nucleotides, the CDR3 is TGTGCCAGCAGTTTAGCCAGGGACGAGCAGTACTTC. The encoded protein is CASSLARDEQYF.

This chain connects TRBV7-9 to TRBJ2-3, with D perhaps TRBD1 or TRBD2 (5 bases each). Trimming cost V 5 bases and J 4 bases, with 16 bases left between them. This CDR3 has 15 residues. The germline V gene has CDR1 SEHNR and CDR2 FQNEAQ (reference sequence). This chain's CDR3 is CASSHGDGVADTQYF. The DNA for the CDR3 is TGTGCCAGCAGCCACGGGGACGGAGTTGCAGATACGCAGTATTTT.

The chain uses TRBV14 and TRBJ1-6; D may be TRBD1 (6 bases). CDR1 is SGHDN, CDR2 FVKESK, per germline. This CDR3 has 13 residues. The V gene lost 5 bases and the J gene lost 7 bases, with 9 bases spanning the gap. The CDR3 loop is CASSWRGNSPLHF. The CDR3 nucleotides are TGTGCCAGCAGCTGGAGGGGGAATTCACCCCTCCACTTT.

CDR3 DNA: TGTGCCACCAGTGATTCCGGGCTCCCCTACGAGCAGTACTTC. As protein: CATSDSGLPYEQYF. The V and J genes are TRBV24-1 and TRBJ2-7; D call uncertain. CDR3 length: 14 amino acids. The V gene's germline CDR1 is KGHDR and CDR2 SFDVKD. Deletions cut 2 bases from V and 2 bases from J, with 9 bases between.

V and J are TRBV19 and TRBJ1-5; no clear D. Germline CDR1 reads LNHDA; CDR2 reads SQIVND (reference sequence). The CDR3 has 14 amino acids. The V and J ends lost 7 bases and 1 base respectively, with 11 bases between them. CDR3 coding DNA: TGTGCCAGTACCAACGGAGCGAGCAATCAGCCCCAGCATTTT. It encodes CASTNGASNQPQHF.

The chain is built from TRBV3-1 and TRBJ1-1; D uncertain. Germline CDR1 reads LGHDT; CDR2 reads YNNKEL (reference sequence). The CDR3 has 12 amino acids. Trimming cost V 3 bases and J 4 bases, with 6 bases left between them. The CDR3 is CASSQGATEAFF. In DNA, the CDR3 is TGTGCCAGCAGCCAGGGCGCCACTGAAGCTTTCTTT.

A remark on this clonotype: A junction boundary mismatches the germline segment, possibly from a read error. The CDR3 loop is CASRLAGDGNTEAFF. CDR3 nucleotide sequence: TGTGCCAGCAGATTAGCAGGGGACGGAAACACTGAAGCTTTCTTT. The gene calls are TRBV7-6 and TRBJ1-1; D perhaps matches TRBD1 (6 bases). The V gene's germline CDR1 is SGHVS and CDR2 FNYEAQ. CDR3 size: 15 residues.

This chain links TRBV5-6 with TRBJ1-1, with a possible D match to TRBD1 (6 bases). Trimming shortened V by 4 bases and J by 5 bases, and 12 bases separated the two germline ends. CDR1 is SGHDT, CDR2 YYEEEE, per germline. The CDR3 is made up of 13 amino acids. DNA of the CDR3: TGTGCCAGCAGCCTCTGGACAGTGACTGAAGCTTTCTTT. Encoded protein: CASSLWTVTEAFF.